This T cell receptor beta chain was sequenced in a study of follicular helper T cells after annual influenza vaccination. Clones were sequenced by immunoSEQ multiplex PCR, and TCRdb holds only the in-frame ones, with some missing. The sample contains some 6,700 clones, about 85% of which appear only once. Time point noted: 2015-2016 season, 7 days after influenza vaccination. The CDR3 contains 13 residues. The germline CDR1 and CDR2 sequences are SNHLY and FYNNEI. V lost 7 bases to trimming and J lost 9 bases, with 16 bases between them. In regard to this clone: As yet, its antigen is unknown.

Study-level results: ICOS+CD38+ cTfh clonality tracked population frequency, and its change tracked circulating plasmablast change.

The chain recombines TRBV2 with TRBJ2-1, with D possibly being TRBD1 (7 bases). The specimen was CXCR5- memory CD4+ T cells sorted from blood, collected 7 days after influenza vaccination. This receptor was taken from an adult who received the influenza vaccine. The CDR3 sequence: CASMSQGGGEQFF. CDR3 nucleotides: TGTGCCAGCATGTCCCAGGGGGGAGGTGAGCAGTTCTTC.